This TCR beta chain was captured in a study of T cells after yellow fever vaccination. Study details: Fractions with few cells were prepared using SMART-Seq v4 Ultra Low Input. Study-wide findings and caveats: Detected again after the booster were most primary-vaccination clones, at 95% to 97% CD4 and roughly 88% CD8.

MiXCR was run by TCRdb on the 5' RACE reads, yielding one entry per CDR3 protein. This sample has a few hundred thousand distinct CDR3 sequences, with roughly 4.3% found just once. Germline V gene lookup returns CDR1 SGDLS and CDR2 YYNGEE. This CDR3 comprises 16 residues. The V and J ends lost 0 bases and 2 bases, in that order; junction bases with no gene match: 4. This clonotype turned up a few times. What it recognizes is unknown. The sequence was collected from a man in his late teens or twenties who received the YFV17D yellow fever vaccine. The rearrangement joins TRBV9 to TRBJ2-3, with 9 nucleotides matching TRBD2. The sequencing used PBMCs, collected 5 days after the yellow fever booster vaccination. In DNA form, the CDR3 reads TGTGCCAGCAGCGTAGGGGCTAGCGGGGTCACAGATACGCAGTATTTT. This encodes CASSVGASGVTDTQYF.